This TCR beta chain emerged from a study of T cell repertoires in cytomegalovirus infection. Germline V CDR1 and CDR2: GTSNPN, SVGIG (reference sequence). V was shortened by 2 bases and J by 0 bases, with 7 bases between the two germline ends. There are 13 residues in the CDR3. Each CDR3 protein gets one entry after TCRdb re-called the reads with MiXCR. Among under 200,000 distinct CDR3 sequences listed, about 28% were seen once. The TCR originated in a human donor in good health (CMV status not recorded). Some clones in this sample may be carry-over from other donors' samples. Sequenced input: PBMCs. The chain uses TRBV30 and TRBJ1-1, with a tentative D call TRBD1 (5 bases). CDR3 sequence: CAWSQGMNTEAFF. The CDR3 DNA is TGTGCCTGGAGTCAGGGCATGAACACTGAAGCTTTCTTT.